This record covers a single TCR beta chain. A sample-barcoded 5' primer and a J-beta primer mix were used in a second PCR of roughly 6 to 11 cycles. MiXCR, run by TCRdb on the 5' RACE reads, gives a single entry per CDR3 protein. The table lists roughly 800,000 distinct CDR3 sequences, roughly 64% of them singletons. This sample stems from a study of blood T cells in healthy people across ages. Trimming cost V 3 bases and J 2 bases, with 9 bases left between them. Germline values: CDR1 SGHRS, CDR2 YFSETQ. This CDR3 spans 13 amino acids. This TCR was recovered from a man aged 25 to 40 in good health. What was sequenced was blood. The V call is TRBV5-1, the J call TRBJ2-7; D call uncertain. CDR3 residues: CASSSYTAYEQYF. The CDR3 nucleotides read TGCGCCAGCAGCTCGTATACTGCCTACGAGCAGTACTTC. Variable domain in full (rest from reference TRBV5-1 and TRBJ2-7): KAGVTQTPRYLIKTRGQQVTLSCSPISGHRSVSWYQQTPGQGLQFLFEYFSETQRNKGNFPGRFSGRQFSNSRSEMNVSTLELGDSALYLCASSSYTAYEQYFGPGTRLTVT.